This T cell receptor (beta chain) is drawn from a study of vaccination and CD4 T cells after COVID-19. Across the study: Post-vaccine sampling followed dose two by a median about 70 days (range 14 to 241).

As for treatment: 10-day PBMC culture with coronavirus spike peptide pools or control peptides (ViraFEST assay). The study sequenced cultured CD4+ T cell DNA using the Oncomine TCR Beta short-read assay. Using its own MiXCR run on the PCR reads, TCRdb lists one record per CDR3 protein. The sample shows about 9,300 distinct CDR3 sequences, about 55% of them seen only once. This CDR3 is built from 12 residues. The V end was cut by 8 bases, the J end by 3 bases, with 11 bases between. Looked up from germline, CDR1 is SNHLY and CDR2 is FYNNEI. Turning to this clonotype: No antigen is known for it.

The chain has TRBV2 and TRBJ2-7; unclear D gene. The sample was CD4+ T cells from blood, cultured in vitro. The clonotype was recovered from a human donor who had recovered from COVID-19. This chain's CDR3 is CASRRPDYEQYF. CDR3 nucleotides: TGTGCCAGCCGGCGCCCGGACTACGAGCAGTACTTC.